The 17 T cell receptor beta chains given below trace back to one sample, sequenced in a study of technical replicates of blood from a few donors. Sequencing was performed with immunoSEQ multiplex PCR; in TCRdb, only in-frame clones are kept and a portion is missing. The sample lists fewer than 85,000 clones; around 96% were seen once. The sample consisted of T cells isolated from PBMCs. The receptors were sampled from a human donor in good health.

The V call is TRBV27, the J call TRBJ2-7; 10 bases fit TRBD1. Unmatched junction bases numbered 11, after V lost 5 bases and J lost 7 bases. This CDR3 spans 15 amino acids. CDR1 MNHEY and CDR2 SMNVEV come from the germline V gene (reference sequence). The CDR3 DNA is TGTGCCAGCAGTACCCCGGGACAGGGGCGATGGGAGCAGTACTTC. It specifies CASSTPGQGRWEQYF.

The rearrangement uses TRBV27 and TRBJ2-3; 7 nucleotides match TRBD1. The CDR3 is 13 residues long. With 6 bases clipped from V and 4 bases from J, the junction kept 4 bases outside the gene matches. The germline V gene encodes CDR1 MNHEY and CDR2 SMNVEV (reference sequence). The CDR3 is CASRQGRADTQYF. CDR3 coding DNA: TGTGCCAGCAGACAGGGGAGAGCAGATACGCAGTATTTT.

V gene TRBV11-2 combines with J gene TRBJ2-6; possible D gene TRBD1, 6 bases. This CDR3 is built from 15 residues. The germline V gene encodes CDR1 SGHAT and CDR2 FQNNGV. V was cut by 5 bases and J by 2 bases, with 10 bases left in between. CDR3 sequence (DNA): TGTGCCAGCAGCACCAGGGGAACTGGGGCCAACGTCCTGACTTTC. This codes for CASSTRGTGANVLTF.

The V call is TRBV7-8, the J call TRBJ1-1; 9 bases are a match to TRBD1. With 1 base clipped from V and 4 bases from J, the junction kept 13 bases outside the gene matches. Germline V gives CDR1 SGHVS, CDR2 FQNEAQ. The CDR3 is made up of 18 amino acids. The CDR3 loop is CASSLVGTGTPAATEAFF. In nucleotides, the CDR3 is TGTGCCAGCAGCTTAGTTGGGACAGGGACACCCGCGGCCACTGAAGCTTTCTTT.

The gene calls are TRBV7-9 and TRBJ2-7; D is perhaps TRBD2 (5 bases). V was pared by 2 bases and J by 3 bases, with 11 bases between. CDR1 SEHNR and CDR2 FQNEAQ come from the germline V gene (reference sequence). The CDR3 loop spans 14 amino acids. As DNA, the CDR3 is TGTGCCAGCAGCTTACTGGGGAGAAGCTACGAGCAGTACTTC. Translating gives CASSLLGRSYEQYF.

The chain combines TRBV25-1 with TRBJ2-6; unclear D gene. The CDR3 runs 16 residues. Per the germline V gene, CDR1 is MGHDK and CDR2 is SYGVNS. Deletions cut 5 bases from V and 2 bases from J, with 13 bases between. CDR3 sequence: CASSSTRHPGANVLTF. The CDR3 DNA reads as TGTGCCAGCAGTAGTACAAGACACCCTGGGGCCAACGTCCTGACTTTC.

The rearrangement joins TRBV6-1 to TRBJ2-5; 13 nucleotides match TRBD2. The CDR3 is made up of 17 amino acids. Germline V lookup: CDR1 MNHNS, CDR2 SASEGT. J lost 5 bases, V lost 0 bases, and 6 bases had no gene match. Here the CDR3 reads CASSEARGLAGRETQYF. The CDR3, as DNA: TGTGCCAGCAGTGAAGCTCGGGGACTAGCGGGAAGGGAGACCCAGTACTTC.

The gene calls are TRBV27 and TRBJ2-3; 8 nucleotides match TRBD2. Germline lookup yields CDR1 MNHEY and CDR2 SMNVEV (reference sequence). This CDR3 region has 16 residues. V lost 2 bases, J lost 4 bases, and 8 bases stayed unmatched. The CDR3 DNA is TGTGCCAGCAGTTTAAGATTAGCGGGATATGCAGATACGCAGTATTTT. Translation gives CASSLRLAGYADTQYF.

The chain combines TRBV30 with TRBJ1-1; tentative D call: TRBD1 (6 bases). Germline CDR1 is GTSNPN and CDR2 is SVGIG (reference sequence). This CDR3 has 15 residues. Trimming stripped 6 bases from V and 0 bases from J, with 17 bases between. CDR3 sequence reads: CACQPGGGLNTEAFF. The CDR3 bases are TGTGCCTGCCAACCTGGGGGGGGCTTGAACACTGAAGCTTTCTTT.

The rearrangement joins TRBV5-6 to TRBJ1-5, with D possibly matching TRBD1 (5 bases). CDR1 and CDR2 from the germline V gene are SGHDT and YYEEEE. Deletions cut 5 bases from V and 6 bases from J, with 18 bases between. The CDR3 runs 15 residues. The CDR3 protein is CASRYGGGGSQPQHF. CDR3 coding DNA: TGTGCCAGCAGGTATGGTGGCGGGGGAAGTCAGCCCCAGCATTTT.

The chain carries TRBV30 and TRBJ1-3; D is undetermined. V lost 2 bases and J 1 base, leaving 3 bases between the germline ends. The CDR3 is 12 residues long. Per germline, CDR1 GTSNPN and CDR2 SVGIG (reference sequence). CDR3 region: CAWSPSGNTIYF. The CDR3 nucleotides read TGTGCCTGGAGTCCGTCTGGAAACACCATATATTTT.

This chain uses TRBV2 with TRBJ2-7; a possible D gene is TRBD1 (6 bases). Trimming cost V 7 bases and J 4 bases, with 17 bases left between them. The V gene's germline CDR1 is SNHLY and CDR2 FYNNEI. This CDR3 has 14 residues. CDR3 amino acids: CASIKQGIGYEQYF. CDR3 nucleotides: TGTGCCAGCATTAAACAGGGAATCGGTTACGAGCAGTACTTC.

The V call is TRBV7-2, the J call TRBJ1-5; maybe TRBD1 (5 bases). This CDR3 region has 15 residues. CDR1 SGHTA and CDR2 FQGNSA come from the germline V gene. Trimming shortened V by 1 base and J by 7 bases, and 14 bases separated the two germline ends. The CDR3 DNA sequence: TGTGCCAGCAGCTTAGTATGGGCAGGGAACCAGCCCCAGCATTTT. Its protein is CASSLVWAGNQPQHF.

The rearrangement uses TRBV28 and TRBJ1-1; 7 positions agree with TRBD1. Per the germline V gene, CDR1 is MDHEN and CDR2 is SYDVKM. CDR3 length equals 16 residues. The V segment lost 5 bases and the J segment 1 base; nucleotides outside the gene matches: 10. The CDR3 region is CASSLTTGFANTEAFF. Written as DNA, the CDR3 is TGTGCCAGCAGTCTCACGACAGGGTTTGCGAACACTGAAGCTTTCTTT.

The chain joins TRBV6-1 to TRBJ2-7; D ambiguous. CDR3 length: 14 amino acids. Germline V gene lookup returns CDR1 MNHNS and CDR2 SASEGT. Trimming removed 1 base from V and 2 bases from J, with 9 bases in between. DNA of the CDR3: TGTGCCAGCAGTGAAGAACCTCTAACCTACGAGCAGTACTTC. This encodes CASSEEPLTYEQYF.

This chain links TRBV14 with TRBJ2-3; D uncertain. Germline V CDR1 and CDR2: SGHDN, FVKESK. This CDR3 contains 12 residues. V was pared by 0 bases and J by 8 bases, with 6 bases between. The CDR3 here is CASSQERVTQYF. The DNA of the CDR3 is TGTGCCAGCAGCCAAGAAAGAGTTACGCAGTATTTT.

CDR3 sequence reads: CASKGRGGTEAFF. The CDR3 DNA reads TGTGCCAGCAAGGGGAGGGGGGGCACTGAAGCTTTCTTT. The gene calls are TRBV5-4 and TRBJ1-1; a weak D match, TRBD1 (6 bases). CDR1 SGHNT and CDR2 YYREEE come from the germline V gene (reference sequence). V was trimmed by 6 bases and J by 4 bases, leaving 13 bases between them. CDR3 length: 13 amino acids.